This T cell receptor beta chain originates from a study of graft-versus-host responses after intestinal transplantation. On the study more broadly: Isolated intestinal, liver-intestinal, or multivisceral transplants were what recipients had. Every recipient had anti-thymocyte globulin induction and approximately 3 years of tacrolimus plus steroids. Study results and limitations: Maximum circulating GvH clone levels tracked with early post-transplant HvG decreases. Recipient-marrow GvH clones were detected, some having first appeared in ileum or blood.

The CDR3 length is 16 residues. Germline V gene lookup returns CDR1 SGDLS and CDR2 YYNGEE. V gave up 3 bases and J gave up 2 bases; unmatched junction bases: 8. About this clone: Its antigen is unknown.

Clones were sequenced by immunoSEQ multiplex PCR, and TCRdb holds only the in-frame ones, with some missing. This sample yields 43,000 or so clones, of which 85% to 95% are seen a single time; under 7.5% belongs to the top ten. The chain uses TRBV9 and TRBJ2-1, with 7 positions matching TRBD2. The clonotype originates from a human patient who received an intestinal transplant, so some T cells may come from the graft donor. Specimen: PBMCs, collected 750 to 800 days after a first intestinal transplant, on the day of a second. The DNA of the CDR3 is TGTGCCAGCAGCGGGGGAAGTCTAGCGGCCTACAATGAGCAGTTCTTC. This gives the protein CASSGGSLAAYNEQFF.